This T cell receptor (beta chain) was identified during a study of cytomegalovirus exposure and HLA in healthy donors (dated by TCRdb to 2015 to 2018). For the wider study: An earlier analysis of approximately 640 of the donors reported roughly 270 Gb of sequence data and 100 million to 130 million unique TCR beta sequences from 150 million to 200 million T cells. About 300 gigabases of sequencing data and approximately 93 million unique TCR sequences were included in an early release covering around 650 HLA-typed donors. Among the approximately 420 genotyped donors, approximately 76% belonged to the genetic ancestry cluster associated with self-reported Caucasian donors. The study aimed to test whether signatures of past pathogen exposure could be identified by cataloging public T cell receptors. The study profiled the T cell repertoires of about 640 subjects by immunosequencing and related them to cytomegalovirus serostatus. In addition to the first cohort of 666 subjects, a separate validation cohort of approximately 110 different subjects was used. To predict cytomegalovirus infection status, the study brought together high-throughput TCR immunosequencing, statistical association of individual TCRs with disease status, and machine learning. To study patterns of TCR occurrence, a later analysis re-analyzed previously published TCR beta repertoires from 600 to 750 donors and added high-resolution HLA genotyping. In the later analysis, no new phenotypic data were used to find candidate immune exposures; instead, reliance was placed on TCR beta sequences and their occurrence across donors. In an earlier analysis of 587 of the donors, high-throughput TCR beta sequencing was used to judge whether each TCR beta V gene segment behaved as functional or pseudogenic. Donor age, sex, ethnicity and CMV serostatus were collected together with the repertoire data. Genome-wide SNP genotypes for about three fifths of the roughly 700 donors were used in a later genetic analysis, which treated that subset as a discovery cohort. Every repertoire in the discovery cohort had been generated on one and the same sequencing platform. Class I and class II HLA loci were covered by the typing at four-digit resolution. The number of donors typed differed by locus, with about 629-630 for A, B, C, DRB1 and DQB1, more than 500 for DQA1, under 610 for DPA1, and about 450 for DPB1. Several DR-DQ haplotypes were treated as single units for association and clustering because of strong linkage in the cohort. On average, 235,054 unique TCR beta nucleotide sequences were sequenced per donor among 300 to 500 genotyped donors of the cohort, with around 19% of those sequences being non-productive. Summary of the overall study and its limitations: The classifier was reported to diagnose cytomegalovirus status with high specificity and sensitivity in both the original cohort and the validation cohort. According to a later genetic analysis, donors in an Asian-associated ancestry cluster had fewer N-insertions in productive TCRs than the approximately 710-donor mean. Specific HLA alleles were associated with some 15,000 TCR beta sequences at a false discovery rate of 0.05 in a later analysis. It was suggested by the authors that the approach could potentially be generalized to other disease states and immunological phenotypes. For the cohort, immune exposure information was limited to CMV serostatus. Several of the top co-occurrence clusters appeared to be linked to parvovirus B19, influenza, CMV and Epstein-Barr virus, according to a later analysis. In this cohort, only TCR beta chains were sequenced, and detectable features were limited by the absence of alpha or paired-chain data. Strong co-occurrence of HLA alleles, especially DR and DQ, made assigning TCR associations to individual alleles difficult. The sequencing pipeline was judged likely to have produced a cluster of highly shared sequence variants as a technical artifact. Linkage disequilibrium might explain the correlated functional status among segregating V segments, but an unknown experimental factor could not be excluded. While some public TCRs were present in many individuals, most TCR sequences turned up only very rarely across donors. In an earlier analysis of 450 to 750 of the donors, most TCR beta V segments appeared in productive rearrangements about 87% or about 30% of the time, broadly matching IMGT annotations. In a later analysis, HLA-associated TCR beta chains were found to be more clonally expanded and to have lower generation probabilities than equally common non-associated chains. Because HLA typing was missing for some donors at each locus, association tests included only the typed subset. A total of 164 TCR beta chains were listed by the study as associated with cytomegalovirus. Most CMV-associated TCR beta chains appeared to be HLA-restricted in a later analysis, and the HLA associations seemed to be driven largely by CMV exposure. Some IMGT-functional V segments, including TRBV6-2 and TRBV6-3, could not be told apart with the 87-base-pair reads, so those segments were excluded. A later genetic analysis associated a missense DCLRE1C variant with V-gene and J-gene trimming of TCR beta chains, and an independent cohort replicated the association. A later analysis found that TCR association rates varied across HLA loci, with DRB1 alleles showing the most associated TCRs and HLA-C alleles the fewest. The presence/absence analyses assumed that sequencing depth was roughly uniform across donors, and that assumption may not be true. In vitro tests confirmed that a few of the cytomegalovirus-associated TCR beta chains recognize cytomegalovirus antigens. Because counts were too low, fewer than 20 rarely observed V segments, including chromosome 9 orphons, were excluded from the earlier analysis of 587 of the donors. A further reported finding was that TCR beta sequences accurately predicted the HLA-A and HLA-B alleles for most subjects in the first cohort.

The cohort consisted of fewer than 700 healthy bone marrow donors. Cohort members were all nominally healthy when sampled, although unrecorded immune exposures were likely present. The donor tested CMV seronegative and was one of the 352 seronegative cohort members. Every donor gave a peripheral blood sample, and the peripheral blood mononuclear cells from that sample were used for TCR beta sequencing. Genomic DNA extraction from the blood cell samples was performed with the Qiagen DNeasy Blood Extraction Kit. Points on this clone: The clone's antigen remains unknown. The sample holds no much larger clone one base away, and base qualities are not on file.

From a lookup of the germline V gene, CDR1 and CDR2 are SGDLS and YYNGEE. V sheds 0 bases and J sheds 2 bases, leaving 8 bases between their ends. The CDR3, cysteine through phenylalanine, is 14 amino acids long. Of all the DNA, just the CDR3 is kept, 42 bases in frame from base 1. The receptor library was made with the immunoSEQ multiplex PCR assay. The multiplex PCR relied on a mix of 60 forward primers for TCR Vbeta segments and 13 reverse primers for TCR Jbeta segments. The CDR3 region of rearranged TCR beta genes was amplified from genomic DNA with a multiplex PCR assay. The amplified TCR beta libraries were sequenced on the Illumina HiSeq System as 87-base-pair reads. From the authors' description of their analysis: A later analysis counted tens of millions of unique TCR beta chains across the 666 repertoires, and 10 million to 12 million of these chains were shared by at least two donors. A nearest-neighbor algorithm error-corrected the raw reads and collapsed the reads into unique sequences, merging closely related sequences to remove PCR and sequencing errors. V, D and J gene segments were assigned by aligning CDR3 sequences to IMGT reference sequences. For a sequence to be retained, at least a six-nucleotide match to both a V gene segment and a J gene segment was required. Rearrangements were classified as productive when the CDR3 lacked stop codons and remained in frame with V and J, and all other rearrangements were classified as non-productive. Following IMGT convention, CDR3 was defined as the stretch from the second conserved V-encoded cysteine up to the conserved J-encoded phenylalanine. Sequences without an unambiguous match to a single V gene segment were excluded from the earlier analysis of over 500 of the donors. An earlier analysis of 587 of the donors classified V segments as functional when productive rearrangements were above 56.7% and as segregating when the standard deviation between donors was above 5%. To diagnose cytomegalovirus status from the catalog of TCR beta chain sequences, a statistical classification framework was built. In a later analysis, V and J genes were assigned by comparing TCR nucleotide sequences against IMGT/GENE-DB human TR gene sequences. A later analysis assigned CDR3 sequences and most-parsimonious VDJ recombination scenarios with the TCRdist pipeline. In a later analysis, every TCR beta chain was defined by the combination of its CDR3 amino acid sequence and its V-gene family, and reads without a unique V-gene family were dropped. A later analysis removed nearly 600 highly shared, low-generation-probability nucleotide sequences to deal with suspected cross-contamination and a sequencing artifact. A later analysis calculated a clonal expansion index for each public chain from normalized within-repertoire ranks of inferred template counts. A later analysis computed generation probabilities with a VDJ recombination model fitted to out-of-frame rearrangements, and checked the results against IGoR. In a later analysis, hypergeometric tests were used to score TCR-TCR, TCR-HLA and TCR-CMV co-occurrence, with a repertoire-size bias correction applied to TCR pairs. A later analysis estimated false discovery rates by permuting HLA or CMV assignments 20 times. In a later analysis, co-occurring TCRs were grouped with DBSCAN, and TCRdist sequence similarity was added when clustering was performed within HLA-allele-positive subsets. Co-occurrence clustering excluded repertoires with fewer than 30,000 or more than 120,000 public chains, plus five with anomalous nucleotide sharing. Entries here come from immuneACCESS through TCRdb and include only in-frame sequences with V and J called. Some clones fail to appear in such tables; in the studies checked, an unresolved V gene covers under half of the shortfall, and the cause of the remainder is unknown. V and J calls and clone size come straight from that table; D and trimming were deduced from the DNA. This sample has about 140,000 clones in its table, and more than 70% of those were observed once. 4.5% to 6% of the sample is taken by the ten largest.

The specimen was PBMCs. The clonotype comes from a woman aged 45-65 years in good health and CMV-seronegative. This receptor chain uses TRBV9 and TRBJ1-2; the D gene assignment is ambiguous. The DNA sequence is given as TGTGCCAGCAGCGTAGCTACGGGGAACTATGGCTACACCTTC. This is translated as CASSVATGNYGYTF. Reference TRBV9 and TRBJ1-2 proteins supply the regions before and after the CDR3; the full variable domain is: DSGVTQTPKHLITATGQRVTLRCSPRSGDLSVYWYQQSLDQGLQFLIQYYNGEERAKGNILERFSAQQFPDLHSELNLSSLELGDSALYFCASSVATGNYGYTFGSGTRLTVV.